This is a list of T cell receptor beta chains from one sample in a study of OX40 agonist ivuxolimab in advanced cancers. TCRdb keeps only in-frame clones here, not all; method: immunoSEQ multiplex PCR. The table shows about 59,000 clones, with 80% to 85% occurring only once. Sequenced material: CD4+ or CD8+ T cells sorted from blood, taken in a trial of the OX40 agonist ivuxolimab. The receptor source for this set is an adult with an advanced solid tumor such as melanoma, head and neck, liver or kidney cancer. Both conserved end residues are part of each CDR3. The D gene is left open where the match is weak. Expanded clones are given a class, and other clones once, few, many or no size at all.

>TRBD1|-|TRBV2|TRBJ1-2
CASTSEGTGHGYTF
TGTGCCAGCACTTCAGAGGGGACAGGGCACGGCTACACCTTC
>-|-|TRBV11-2|TRBJ2-1
CASSLGIQDEQFF
TGTGCCAGCAGCTTAGGTATCCAAGATGAGCAGTTCTTC
>-|-|TRBV6-6|TRBJ2-7
CASSVTNHYEQYF
TGTGCCAGCAGTGTCACTAATCACTACGAGCAGTACTTC
>-|-|TRBV4-3|TRBJ1-1
CASRGPTDDDHLNTEAFF
TGCGCCAGCAGGGGACCGACGGACGACGACCACTTGAACACTGAAGCTTTCTTT
>TRBD1|-|TRBV5-5|TRBJ1-2
CASSPDRVLYTF
TGTGCCAGCAGCCCGGACAGGGTACTGTACACCTTC
>-|-|TRBV7-2|TRBJ2-1
CASSPSWGGENEQFF
TGTGCCAGCAGCCCCTCGTGGGGCGGGGAAAATGAGCAGTTCTTC
>-|-|TRBV6-1|TRBJ1-1
CASNRGGTEAFF
TGTGCCAGCAACCGGGGGGGCACTGAAGCTTTCTTT
>TRBD2|-|TRBV2|TRBJ2-1
CASRTGTSGKTAYNEQFF
TGTGCCAGCAGAACGGGGACTAGCGGGAAGACGGCCTACAATGAGCAGTTCTTC
>-|-|TRBV4-2|TRBJ2-3
CASSQEGQPTDTQYF
TGTGCCAGCAGCCAAGAAGGACAGCCCACAGATACGCAGTATTTT
>-|-|TRBV7-8|TRBJ2-7
CASSSTRVTSYEQYF
TGTGCCAGCAGCAGTACTAGAGTTACCTCCTACGAGCAGTACTTC
>-|once|TRBV27|TRBJ1-2
CASSLSGGRVGYTF
TGTGCCAGCAGTTTATCCGGGGGCAGGGTAGGCTACACCTTC
>TRBD1|-|TRBV19|TRBJ2-5
CASSPRTGRETQYF
TGTGCCAGTAGTCCACGGACAGGGAGAGAGACCCAGTACTTC
>-|-|TRBV29-1|TRBJ2-7
CSVEERTYEQYF
TGCAGCGTTGAGGAGAGGACCTACGAGCAGTACTTC
>-|-|TRBV18|TRBJ1-2
CASSPLAEAYGYTF
TGTGCCAGCTCACCGTTGGCAGAAGCCTATGGCTACACCTTC
>-|-|TRBV29-1|TRBJ1-2
CSVEEVDYGYTF
TGCAGCGTTGAAGAGGTTGACTATGGCTACACCTTC
>TRBD2|once|TRBV4-2|TRBJ2-7
CASSLPIAGDYEQYF
TGTGCCAGCAGCCTTCCCATTGCGGGAGATTACGAGCAGTACTTC
>-|-|TRBV7-8|TRBJ2-7
CASSLDLSRSYEQYF
TGTGCCAGCAGTTTGGACTTAAGCCGCTCCTACGAGCAGTACTTC
>-|-|TRBV4-1|TRBJ2-5
CASSPRDQETQYF
TGCGCCAGCAGCCCCCGGGACCAAGAGACCCAGTACTTC
>-|-|TRBV12-5|TRBJ1-4
CASGPRVEKLFF
TGTGCTAGTGGCCCCCGGGTTGAAAAACTGTTTTTT
>TRBD1|-|TRBV28|TRBJ1-6
CASSPQTGTGISSSYNSPLHF
TGTGCCAGCAGTCCCCAAACCGGGACAGGGATAAGCAGCTCCTATAATTCACCCCTCCACTTT
>-|-|TRBV28|TRBJ1-2
CASTPRGADGYTF
TGTGCCAGCACACCAAGAGGGGCGGACGGCTACACCTTC
>-|few|TRBV7-9|TRBJ2-4
CASSLGARGGKNIQYF
TGTGCCAGCAGCTTAGGGGCCCGTGGGGGCAAAAACATTCAGTACTTC
>-|-|TRBV4-3|TRBJ1-5
CASSQDLYRDSSQPQHF
TGCGCCAGCAGCCAAGATCTCTACAGGGATTCGTCTCAGCCCCAGCATTTT
>-|-|TRBV10-3|TRBJ1-3
CAISEVRKTGNTIYF
TGTGCCATCAGTGAGGTTAGGAAAACTGGAAACACCATATATTTT
>TRBD1|-|TRBV7-2|TRBJ1-5
CASSLAGPGGQPQHF
TGTGCCAGCAGCTTAGCGGGCCCAGGGGGTCAGCCCCAGCATTTT
>-|-|TRBV20-1|TRBJ2-5
CSAGLGTQYF
TGCAGTGCTGGCCTAGGGACCCAGTACTTC
>-|few|TRBV9|TRBJ1-6
CASSKDSNSPLHF
TGTGCCAGCAGCAAAGACAGTAATTCACCCCTCCACTTT
>TRBD2|few|TRBV4-2|TRBJ2-7
CASSQDAGGPTYEQYF
TGTGCCAGCAGCCAAGATGCGGGAGGGCCAACCTACGAGCAGTACTTC
>TRBD1|-|TRBV5-4|TRBJ1-2
CASSSGTGGGWGDGYTF
TGTGCCAGCAGCTCCGGGACAGGGGGCGGGTGGGGAGATGGCTACACCTTC
>TRBD1|-|TRBV5-1|TRBJ2-7
CASSPLGQQPYEQYF
TGCGCCAGCAGCCCCCTGGGACAGCAACCTTACGAGCAGTACTTC
>-|-|TRBV5-4|TRBJ2-7
CASSTNSGTGEQYF
TGTGCCAGCAGCACGAATTCAGGAACCGGCGAGCAGTACTTC
>-|once|TRBV18|TRBJ1-2
CASSPQTQVNYGYTF
TGTGCCAGCTCACCTCAGACGCAGGTTAACTATGGCTACACCTTC
>-|-|TRBV10-3|TRBJ1-2
CAISEFGGGFRGGNYGYTF
TGTGCCATCAGTGAGTTTGGAGGTGGTTTTAGGGGAGGTAACTATGGCTACACCTTC
>-|-|TRBV6-5|TRBJ1-5
CASSPRVGPQHF
TGTGCCAGCAGCCCGAGAGTCGGGCCCCAGCATTTT
>TRBD1|-|TRBV6-5|TRBJ1-6
CASRLWGQDNSPLHF
TGTGCCAGCAGGCTTTGGGGACAGGATAATTCACCCCTCCACTTT
>TRBD2|-|TRBV30|TRBJ2-5
CAWNPSGKETQYF
TGTGCCTGGAATCCTAGCGGGAAAGAGACCCAGTACTTC
>TRBD1|-|TRBV28|TRBJ2-5
CASSRDRRKTQYF
TGTGCCAGCAGCCGGGACAGGAGAAAGACCCAGTACTTC
>-|-|TRBV21-1|TRBJ2-4
CASSKGTGKAKNIQYF
TGTGCCAGCAGCAAAGGGACAGGGAAAGCCAAAAACATTCAGTACTTC
>-|-|TRBV28|TRBJ1-3
CASSRPLGGSGNTIYF
TGTGCCAGCAGTCGCCCTCTTGGGGGCTCTGGAAACACCATATATTTT
>-|-|TRBV15|TRBJ2-3
CATSSGWKSTDTQYF
TGTGCCACCAGCAGCGGCTGGAAAAGCACAGATACGCAGTATTTT
>-|-|TRBV6-5|TRBJ2-1
CASSRGGDNNEQFF
TGTGCCAGCAGCCGGGGCGGGGATAACAATGAGCAGTTCTTC
>-|-|TRBV28|TRBJ1-3
CASSAMWTRGNTIYF
TGTGCCAGCAGTGCTATGTGGACGAGGGGAAACACCATATATTTT
>-|-|TRBV5-1|TRBJ2-7
CASSLASGVYEQYF
TGCGCCAGCAGCTTGGCGTCCGGCGTCTACGAGCAGTACTTC
>-|-|TRBV19|TRBJ2-7
CATVPPAGPYEQYF
TGTGCTACAGTACCACCTGCGGGCCCCTACGAGCAGTACTTC
>TRBD2|-|TRBV19|TRBJ2-1
CASIPTSGGTYNEQFF
TGTGCCAGTATTCCCACTAGCGGGGGGACCTACAATGAGCAGTTCTTC
>TRBD2|-|TRBV7-2|TRBJ2-3
CASSLSSTSGGAGQYF
TGTGCCAGCAGCTTAAGTTCGACTAGCGGGGGGGCAGGGCAGTATTTT
>-|-|TRBV28|TRBJ2-7
CASSPPGGASYEQYF
TGTGCCAGCAGTCCCCCGGGGGGCGCTTCCTACGAGCAGTACTTC
>-|-|TRBV7-2|TRBJ2-1
CASSLDGGPYNEQFF
TGTGCCAGCAGCTTAGACGGGGGACCCTACAATGAGCAGTTCTTC
>-|-|TRBV27|TRBJ1-5
CASSFYSNQPQHF
TGTGCCAGCAGTTTCTATAGCAATCAGCCCCAGCATTTT
>TRBD1|-|TRBV2|TRBJ1-2
CASIQLDRGGYGYTF
TGTGCCAGCATTCAACTGGACAGGGGAGGCTATGGCTACACCTTC
>-|-|TRBV21-1|TRBJ1-1
CASSKRGGDSINTEAFF
TGTGCCAGCAGCAAAAGAGGAGGGGACAGCATCAACACTGAAGCTTTCTTT
>TRBD1|-|TRBV28|TRBJ2-3
CASSSPGQGDTQYF
TGTGCCAGCAGTTCGCCGGGACAGGGGGATACGCAGTATTTT
>-|-|TRBV19|TRBJ2-5
CASSKGSEGTQETQYF
TGTGCCAGTAGTAAAGGCTCGGAGGGAACACAAGAGACCCAGTACTTC